The entry that follows covers one T cell receptor (beta chain) sequence. Its antigen is still unknown. The sample comes from a study of OX40 agonist ivuxolimab in advanced cancers. About the research overall: Participants averaged roughly 57 years of age (range roughly 23 to 90) and were roughly 80% male.

The study's findings and limits: CD4+ and CD8+ blood T cells expanded clonally by week 6 at 0.1 to 3.0 mg/kg. It was not determined which antigens were specifically recognized by the peripheral T cells that had undergone clonal expansion.

The data were produced by immunoSEQ multiplex PCR, yet TCRdb's version contains in-frame clones alone and is incomplete. The repertoire includes 50,000 to 60,000 clones, about 80% of them detected once, and 4% to 5% sits in the top ten. In germline, CDR1 is LNHDA, CDR2 SQIVND (reference sequence). The CDR3 is 13 residues long. Trimming removed 7 bases at V and 5 bases at J, with 14 bases between. The chain recombines TRBV19 with TRBJ1-2; perhaps TRBD1 as D (6 bases). The sample consisted of CD4+ or CD8+ T cells sorted from blood, taken in a trial of the OX40 agonist ivuxolimab. The clonotype was recovered from an adult with an advanced solid tumor such as melanoma, head and neck, liver or kidney cancer. DNA for the CDR3: TGTGCCAGTAACCCTCAGGGGATATATGGCTACACCTTC. It specifies CASNPQGIYGYTF.